These 23 T cell receptor beta chains were sequenced from one sample in a study of blood T cell repertoires in COVID-19. Sequencing used immunoSEQ multiplex PCR; TCRdb keeps in-frame clones, though not all of them. The repertoire consists of 150,000 to 200,000 clones, with roughly 80% occurring once and the leading ten covering 7.6%. Source material: peripheral blood. The receptors come from a woman between 65 and 79 years old with COVID-19, enrolled during active disease.

CDR3 region: CSASFGTQRSGELFF. CDR3 coding DNA: TGCAGTGCTAGTTTCGGGACTCAACGGTCCGGGGAGCTGTTTTTT. This chain links TRBV20-1 with TRBJ2-2; the D gene is possibly TRBD2 (6 bases). The V gene lost 3 bases and the J gene lost 6 bases, with 17 bases spanning the gap. This CDR3 spans 15 amino acids. Germline CDR1 and CDR2: DFQATT and SNEGSKA (reference sequence).

This clone has more than one count but fewer than ten. This chain uses TRBV18 with TRBJ1-6; D might be TRBD1 (6 bases). The germline V and J ends were trimmed by 2 bases and 14 bases, with 19 bases remaining between them. This CDR3 is built from 15 residues. The germline V gene encodes CDR1 KGHSH and CDR2 LQKENI. CDR3 in DNA: TGTGCCAGCTCACCAACGGGACAAGGAAAGGGTGCCCTCCACTTT. This gives the protein CASSPTGQGKGALHF.

The chain couples TRBV5-8 to TRBJ2-5, with a tentative D call TRBD2 (6 bases). The ends were cut back, 4 bases at V and 0 bases at J, with 16 bases in the middle. The length of the CDR3 is 16 residues. Germline lookup yields CDR1 SGHTS and CDR2 YDEGEE. The CDR3 is CASSPRGGFHQETQYF. CDR3 nucleotides: TGTGCCAGCAGCCCGCGGGGCGGATTTCACCAAGAGACCCAGTACTTC.

The J gene is TRBJ2-3, the V gene TRBV18; D may be TRBD2 (6 bases). Germline values: CDR1 KGHSH, CDR2 LQKENI. The germline V and J ends were trimmed by 6 bases and 3 bases, with 10 bases remaining between them. CDR3 length: 13 amino acids. DNA for the CDR3: TGTGCCAGCTCCCGGAGCGGGACAGATACGCAGTATTTT. It codes for CASSRSGTDTQYF.

This chain joins TRBV5-5 and TRBJ1-4; maybe TRBD1 (6 bases). This CDR3 comprises 20 residues. The V gene lost 3 bases and the J gene lost 0 bases, with 24 bases spanning the gap. Germline V lookup: CDR1 SGHKS, CDR2 YYEKEE (reference sequence). The CDR3: CASSSGRDRRLLATNEKLFF. CDR3 bases: TGTGCCAGCAGCTCCGGACGTGACAGGAGACTACTCGCAACTAATGAAAAACTGTTTTTT.

V and J are TRBV11-1 and TRBJ2-1; 9 positions agree with TRBD2. The ends lost 1 base at V and 3 bases at J; junction bases unmatched: 4. CDR1 and CDR2 (germline): SGHAT, FQDESV (reference sequence). CDR3 length equals 16 residues. The CDR3: CASSLVAGEDYNEQFF. In nucleotides, the CDR3 is TGTGCCAGCAGCTTAGTAGCGGGAGAAGACTACAATGAGCAGTTCTTC.

V gene TRBV6-5 combines with J gene TRBJ1-2; D is uncertain. From germline, CDR1 is MNHEY and CDR2 SVGAGI. Between the trimmed V and J ends, which lost 2 bases and 8 bases, there was a span of 9 bases. The CDR3 loop spans 12 amino acids. CDR3 loop: CASSYRAGGYTF. In DNA, the CDR3 is TGTGCCAGCAGTTACCGGGCGGGGGGCTACACCTTC.

The chain combines TRBV6-2 or TRBV6-3 with TRBJ2-5; 10 bases line up with TRBD1. Germline assignment: CDR1 MNHEY and CDR2 SVGEGT. This CDR3 spans 15 amino acids. V shed 5 bases, J shed 2 bases, and the junction held 5 bases outside the gene matches. This CDR3 is CASSADRGFQETQYF. As DNA, the CDR3 is TGTGCCAGCAGTGCGGACAGGGGGTTTCAAGAGACCCAGTACTTC.

The V and J genes are TRBV7-2 and TRBJ1-2; 12 nucleotides line up with TRBD1. Germline V gene sequence: CDR1 SGHTA, CDR2 FQGNSA. The length of the CDR3 is 15 residues. The J segment lost 7 bases and the V segment lost 4 bases, leaving 7 bases of the junction unmatched. The CDR3 DNA reads as TGTGCCAGCAGCTGGGGGGGACAGGGGGCGTTTGGCTACACCTTC. The encoded protein is CASSWGGQGAFGYTF.

The V gene is TRBV6-1, the J gene TRBJ1-1; D is uncertain. In germline, CDR1 is MNHNS, CDR2 SASEGT. The CDR3 extends over 13 amino acids. Trimming removed 2 bases from V and 4 bases from J, with 8 bases in between. This chain's CDR3 is CASSEPLITEAFF. The CDR3 DNA sequence: TGTGCCAGCAGTGAACCCTTAATCACTGAAGCTTTCTTT.

V gene TRBV18 combines with J gene TRBJ2-1; the match to TRBD2 covers 12 bases. CDR3 size: 16 residues. CDR1 is KGHSH and CDR2 is LQKENI in the germline V gene. Trimming removed 3 bases from V and 8 bases from J; junction bases left unmatched: 8. As DNA, the CDR3 is TGTGCCAGCTCACCTCTAGCGGGAGGGCCTACACATGAGCAGTTCTTC. It encodes CASSPLAGGPTHEQFF. The full variable domain, rest sourced from reference TRBV18 and TRBJ2-1, is NAGVMQNPRHLVRRRGQEARLRCSPMKGHSHVYWYRQLPEEGLKFMVYLQKENIIDESGMPKERFSAEFPKEGPSILRIQQVVRGDSAAYFCASSPLAGGPTHEQFFGPGTRLTVL.

CDR3 loop: CASSVGTGRNEQYF. In DNA form, the CDR3 reads TGTGCCAGCAGCGTAGGGACAGGGAGGAACGAGCAGTACTTC. The chain joins TRBV9 to TRBJ2-7, with 8 bases lining up with TRBD1. V gave up 0 bases and J gave up 5 bases; unmatched junction bases: 4. The V gene's germline CDR1 is SGDLS and CDR2 YYNGEE. CDR3 length: 14 amino acids.

V gene TRBV10-3 combines with J gene TRBJ1-2, with TRBD1 matching 8 bases. Germline V gene lookup returns CDR1 ENHRY and CDR2 SYGVKD. Trimming took 4 bases from V and 4 from J; bases not matched to a gene: 8. The CDR3 consists of 15 residues. The CDR3, as DNA: TGTGCCATCAGTGCCGCCCCCGGGACAGGCTATGGCTACACCTTC. This gives the protein CAISAAPGTGYGYTF.

The chain uses TRBV5-1 and TRBJ2-1; TRBD1 matches 9 bases. Trimming cost V 7 bases and J 3 bases; bases outside gene matches: 11. The CDR3 has 16 amino acids. Germline CDR1 is SGHRS and CDR2 is YFSETQ. The CDR3 sequence is CASGYSGTGNYNEQFF. CDR3 sequence (DNA): TGCGCCAGCGGGTATTCCGGGACAGGGAACTACAATGAGCAGTTCTTC.

The chain employs TRBV30 and TRBJ2-5; a weak D match, TRBD2 (6 bases). The CDR3 is 12 residues long. Germline CDR1 reads GTSNPN; CDR2 reads SVGIG (reference sequence). V dropped 5 bases and J dropped 5 bases, with 12 bases sitting between them. The CDR3 loop reads CAWGLGRETQYF. The CDR3 nucleotides are TGTGCCTGGGGCTTAGGGAGGGAGACCCAGTACTTC.

V and J are TRBV6-5 and TRBJ1-2; TRBD1 might be the D (6 bases). Germline assignment: CDR1 MNHEY and CDR2 SVGAGI. V shed 0 bases and J shed 4 bases, with 9 bases lying between them. CDR3 length: 14 amino acids. CDR3 nucleotides: TGTGCCAGCAGTTACTCACAGGGTCGCTATGGCTACACCTTC. This sequence encodes CASSYSQGRYGYTF.

The rearrangement uses TRBV7-2 and TRBJ2-5, with a possible D match to TRBD1 (5 bases). The V and J ends lost 3 bases and 2 bases respectively, with 13 bases between them. This CDR3 contains 15 residues. CDR1 SGHTA and CDR2 FQGNSA come from the germline V gene. The CDR3 DNA reads TGTGCCAGCAGCTTGACAGTTTTAGGGCAAGAGACCCAGTACTTC. Translating gives CASSLTVLGQETQYF.

CDR3 sequence: CASSTGQGIYEQFF. The DNA for the CDR3 is TGTGCCAGCAGTACAGGACAGGGGATATATGAGCAGTTCTTC. The chain employs TRBV6-6 and TRBJ2-1; 9 nucleotides match TRBD1. The germline V gene encodes CDR1 MNHNY and CDR2 SVGAGI (reference sequence). The CDR3 has 14 residues. V trimming: 5 bases; J trimming: 8 bases; junction bases outside the gene matches: 7.

The rearrangement uses TRBV5-1 and TRBJ2-3; weak D call: TRBD2 (6 bases). Trimming cost V 2 bases and J 2 bases, with 12 bases left between them. The CDR3 totals 15 residues. Per germline, CDR1 SGHRS and CDR2 YFSETQ. The CDR3: CASSLAGLPTDTQYF. The CDR3 DNA is TGCGCCAGCAGCTTAGCGGGCCTCCCCACAGATACGCAGTATTTT.

The rearrangement joins TRBV18 to TRBJ2-3; the D gene is possibly TRBD2 (6 bases). CDR1 and CDR2 from the germline V gene are KGHSH and LQKENI. The CDR3 extends over 14 amino acids. V lost 3 bases to trimming and J lost 5 bases, with 12 bases between them. The CDR3 region has the DNA TGTGCCAGCTCACCTCACAAGGAGGGAGATACGCAGTATTTT. The encoded protein is CASSPHKEGDTQYF.

This rearrangement joins TRBV14 to TRBJ2-7, with D possibly being TRBD2 (5 bases). The ends were cut back, 6 bases at V and 6 bases at J, with 9 bases in the middle. This CDR3 spans 11 amino acids. The germline CDR1 and CDR2 sequences are SGHDN and FVKESK. The CDR3 is CASSLAGEQYF. The CDR3 coding sequence is TGTGCCAGCAGTCTAGCTGGCGAGCAGTACTTC.

J is TRBJ2-7 and V is TRBV6-2 or TRBV6-3, with TRBD2 matching over 9 bases. In germline, CDR1 is MNHEY, CDR2 SVGEGT. This CDR3 contains 15 residues. Trimming cost V 6 bases and J 5 bases; bases outside gene matches: 11. The CDR3 loop is CASSPHDSGSNEQYF. As DNA, the CDR3 is TGTGCCAGCAGCCCTCATGATAGCGGGAGCAACGAGCAGTACTTC.

The V and J genes are TRBV25-1 and TRBJ2-7, with 7 bases fitting TRBD1. The length of the CDR3 is 15 residues. Trimming took 1 base from V and 2 from J; bases not matched to a gene: 5. Germline V gene sequence: CDR1 MGHDK, CDR2 SYGVNS. CDR3 bases: TGTGCCAGCAGTGAATGGGACAGCGATACCTACGAGCAGTACTTC. Protein product: CASSEWDSDTYEQYF.